Presented here are 9 T cell receptor beta chains from one specimen sequenced in a study of T cells in Graves' hyperthyroidism and ophthalmopathy. Amplified regions were TCR beta CDR3 sequences from RNA transcripts. With the HTBI primer set, the TCR CDR3 went through a first round of RT-PCR. Via MiXCR, TCRdb re-called the multiplex PCR reads, giving one row per CDR3 protein. The sample yields around 690,000 distinct CDR3 sequences, 17% seen once. The sequencing input was blood. All receptors derive from a man aged 45-65 years with Graves' hyperthyroidism.

This clonotype was found many times. This chain uses TRBV5-6 with TRBJ2-1, with TRBD2 matching over 11 bases. The V gene's germline CDR1 is SGHDT and CDR2 YYEEEE. This CDR3 is 15 amino acids long. With V trimmed by 2 bases and J by 4 bases, 2 bases remained unmatched. The CDR3 DNA is TGTGCCAGCAGCTTACCTAGCGGGAGGTACAATGAGCAGTTCTTC. Protein: CASSLPSGRYNEQFF.

Concerning this clonotype itself: The junction shows a germline mismatch at one end, possibly a read error. This chain uses TRBV20-1 with TRBJ2-1; D gene unclear. CDR1 and CDR2 from the germline V gene are DFQATT and SNEGSKA (reference sequence). The CDR3 sequence is 16 residues long. The CDR3 DNA follows: TGCAGTGCTAGATCGACCGGCGGAAGCTCCTGCAATGAGCAGTTCTTC. It is translated as CSARSTGGSSCNEQFF.

In its sample, this clonotype was seen many times. CDR3 nucleotide sequence: TGTGCCAGCAGTTACAAGATGGGGACACCCCGGGGCTCCTACGAGCAGTACTTC. Its protein product is CASSYKMGTPRGSYEQYF. The rearrangement joins TRBV6-5 to TRBJ2-7, with D possibly being TRBD1 (6 bases). The V gene's germline CDR1 is MNHEY and CDR2 SVGAGI. The length of the CDR3 is 18 residues. V shed 2 bases and J shed 0 bases, with 20 bases lying between them.

Remarks on this clonotype: A read error may explain this, as a much larger clone is one base away. The chain couples TRBV27 to TRBJ2-1; the D gene is possibly TRBD2 (6 bases). The CDR3 sequence is 13 residues long. CDR1 and CDR2 (germline): MNHEY, SMNVEV (reference sequence). The V end was cut by 7 bases, the J end by 7 bases, with 14 bases between. The CDR3 DNA is TGTGCCAGCAATAATAGCGGTAGGAATGAGCAGTTCTTC. Protein product: CASNNSGRNEQFF.

J is TRBJ2-7 and V is TRBV4-3, with TRBD1 matching over 8 bases. V shed 0 bases, J shed 2 bases, and the junction held 6 bases outside the gene matches. Germline-derived CDR1 and CDR2 are LGHNA and YSLEER. The CDR3 spans 16 residues. The CDR3 DNA reads TGCGCCAGCAGCCAAGATCCCGAGACAGGGGCCTACGAGCAGTACTTC. This translates into CASSQDPETGAYEQYF.

This clonotype was seen repeatedly, ten times or more. Written as DNA, the CDR3 is TGTGCCAGCCTCCCCCCAAGGGGGGTCACAGATACGCAGTATTTT. Residues: CASLPPRGVTDTQYF. V is TRBV28 and J is TRBJ2-3; D might be TRBD1 or TRBD2, each matching 6 bases. V lost 8 bases to trimming and J lost 2 bases, with 17 bases between them. Germline V CDR1 and CDR2: MDHEN, SYDVKM. This CDR3 contains 15 residues.

This chain joins TRBV4-1 and TRBJ1-2, with 7 bases lining up with TRBD1. This CDR3 is built from 16 residues. Trimming took 3 bases from V and 4 from J; bases not matched to a gene: 11. Germline V gives CDR1 MGHRA, CDR2 YSYEKL. The CDR3 sequence: CASSHPGGTVTYGYTF. CDR3 DNA: TGCGCCAGCAGCCATCCCGGGGGGACAGTGACCTATGGCTACACCTTC.

In this sample, this clonotype turned up many times. J is TRBJ1-1 and V is TRBV20-1; a possible D gene is TRBD1 (5 bases). The V and J ends lost 6 bases and 4 bases respectively, with 15 bases between them. CDR1 and CDR2 (germline): DFQATT, SNEGSKA (reference sequence). The length of the CDR3 is 13 residues. The CDR3 DNA is TGCAGTGCCCGACGGGGGGGAGGCACTGAAGCTTTCTTT. Protein sequence: CSARRGGGTEAFF.

This clonotype showed up just a few times. The V gene is TRBV28, the J gene TRBJ2-7; 7 nucleotides agree with TRBD2. CDR1 is MDHEN, CDR2 SYDVKM, per germline. CDR3 length: 16 residues. V lost 1 base, J lost 3 bases, and 9 bases stayed unmatched. CDR3 in amino acids: CASSLFTAGVVYEQYF. The CDR3 nucleotides are TGTGCCAGCAGTTTATTTACTGCGGGGGTGGTCTACGAGCAGTACTTC.